The 8 T cell receptor beta chains given below trace back to one sample, sequenced in a study of T-cell reconstitution after alpha-beta-depleted transplantation in children. The library targeted TCRbeta and was prepared with unique molecular identifiers. TCRdb used MiXCR to reprocess the PCR reads, holding one entry per CDR3 protein. The sample lists some 400,000 distinct CDR3 sequences, around 20% occurring once. Sequencing was performed on PBMCs from the stem cell graft donor, taken from the stem cell graft. Receptors were obtained from a human donor who donated a stem cell graft to a child with acute myeloid leukemia.

The rearrangement uses TRBV21-1 and TRBJ2-3; the table's D call, TRBD2, was not checked against the DNA. TRBV21-1 is a pseudogene segment. This CDR3 contains 17 residues. CDR3 protein: CASSKVGRAGGPDTQYF. The CDR3 DNA sequence: TGTGCCAGCAGCAAAGTCGGTAGAGCGGGAGGACCAGATACGCAGTATTTT.

The J gene is TRBJ1-6, the V gene TRBV2; possibly TRBD1 for D (5 bases). V shed 5 bases and J shed 6 bases, with 17 bases lying between them. CDR3 size: 16 residues. Germline CDR1 SNHLY, CDR2 FYNNEI. DNA for the CDR3: TGTGCCAGCAGTACAGGAGGTCCTTTGAGTAATTCACCCCTCCACTTT. Protein: CASSTGGPLSNSPLHF.

This rearrangement joins TRBV3-1 to TRBJ2-2; 7 positions agree with TRBD2. The V segment lost 3 bases and the J segment 3 bases; nucleotides outside the gene matches: 4. The CDR3 spans 15 residues. Germline V CDR1 and CDR2: LGHDT, YNNKEL (reference sequence). DNA of the CDR3: TGTGCCAGCAGCCACCGGGACTACGACACCGGGGAGCTGTTTTTT. This encodes CASSHRDYDTGELFF.

The genes are TRBV18 and TRBJ2-7; TRBD1 might be the D (5 bases). The CDR3 spans 14 residues. Trimming pared 3 bases from V and 6 bases from J, leaving 15 bases between. Germline V gives CDR1 KGHSH, CDR2 LQKENI. CDR3 in amino acids: CASSPSGHRSEQYF. The DNA for the CDR3 is TGTGCCAGCTCACCGTCAGGACACCGGAGCGAGCAGTACTTC.

This clonotype was observed a few times. V usage is TRBV12-3 or TRBV12-4 and J usage is TRBJ2-5; 10 bases are shared with TRBD2. The CDR3 sequence is 15 residues long. V trimming: 7 bases; J trimming: 4 bases; junction bases outside the gene matches: 9. The CDR3 reads CASTKAGGLGETQYF. The CDR3 DNA sequence: TGTGCCAGCACCAAAGCGGGAGGGCTTGGAGAGACCCAGTACTTC.

The chain employs TRBV30 and TRBJ1-2, with 7 bases fitting TRBD1. The length of the CDR3 is 13 residues. V gave up 4 bases and J gave up 5 bases; unmatched junction bases: 7. Germline V gene sequence: CDR1 GTSNPN, CDR2 SVGIG (reference sequence). DNA for the CDR3: TGTGCCTGGAAGGGGACAGCCTTATATGGCTACACCTTC. Its translation is CAWKGTALYGYTF.

The chain combines TRBV12-3 or TRBV12-4 with TRBJ1-2; TRBD1 might be the D (5 bases). This CDR3 region has 14 residues. Between the trimmed V and J ends, which lost 6 bases and 4 bases, there was a span of 15 bases. CDR3 in amino acids: CASRSTAELYGYTF. The CDR3, as DNA: TGTGCCAGCAGGTCGACAGCGGAACTCTATGGCTACACCTTC.

The chain combines TRBV6-1 with TRBJ1-5, with D perhaps matching TRBD1 (6 bases). Trimming pared 6 bases from V and 0 bases from J, leaving 12 bases between. CDR3 length equals 15 residues. Germline V gene sequence: CDR1 MNHNS, CDR2 SASEGT. The CDR3 sequence: CASRTGYTSNQPQHF. CDR3 DNA sequence: TGTGCCAGCAGAACAGGGTATACTAGCAATCAGCCCCAGCATTTT.